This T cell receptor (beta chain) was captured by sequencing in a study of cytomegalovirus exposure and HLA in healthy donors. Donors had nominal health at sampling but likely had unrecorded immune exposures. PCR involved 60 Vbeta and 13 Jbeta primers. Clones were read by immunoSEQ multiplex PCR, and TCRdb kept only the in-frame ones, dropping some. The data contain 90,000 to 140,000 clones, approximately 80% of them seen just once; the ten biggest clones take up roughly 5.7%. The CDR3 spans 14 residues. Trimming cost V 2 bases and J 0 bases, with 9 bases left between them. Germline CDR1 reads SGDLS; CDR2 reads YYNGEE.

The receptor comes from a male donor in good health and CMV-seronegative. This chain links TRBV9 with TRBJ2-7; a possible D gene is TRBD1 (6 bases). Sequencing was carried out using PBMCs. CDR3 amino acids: CASSVRGGSYEQYF. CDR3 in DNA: TGTGCCAGCAGCGTCAGAGGGGGCTCCTACGAGCAGTACTTC.